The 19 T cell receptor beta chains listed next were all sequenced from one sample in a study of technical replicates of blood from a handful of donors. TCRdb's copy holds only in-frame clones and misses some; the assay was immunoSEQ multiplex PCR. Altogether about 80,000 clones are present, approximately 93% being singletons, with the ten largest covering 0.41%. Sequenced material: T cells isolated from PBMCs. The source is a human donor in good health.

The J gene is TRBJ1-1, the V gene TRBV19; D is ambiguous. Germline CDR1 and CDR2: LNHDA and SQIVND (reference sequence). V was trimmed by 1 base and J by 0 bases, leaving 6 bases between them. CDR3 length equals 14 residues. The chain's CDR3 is CASSIGRLNTEAFF. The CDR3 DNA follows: TGTGCCAGTAGTATAGGCAGATTGAACACTGAAGCTTTCTTT.

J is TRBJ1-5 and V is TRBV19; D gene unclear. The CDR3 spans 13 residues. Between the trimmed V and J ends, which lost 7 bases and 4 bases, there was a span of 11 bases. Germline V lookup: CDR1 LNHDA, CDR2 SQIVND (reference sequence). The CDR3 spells CASNGLINQPQHF. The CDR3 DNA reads TGTGCCAGTAATGGGCTGATAAATCAGCCCCAGCATTTT.

The CDR3: CASKLDVNEQFF. The DNA for the CDR3 is TGTGCCAGCAAACTAGACGTCAATGAGCAGTTCTTC. The genes are TRBV2 and TRBJ2-1, with a tentative D call TRBD2 (5 bases). Germline V gives CDR1 SNHLY, CDR2 FYNNEI. The CDR3 runs to 12 residues. V was shortened by 7 bases and J by 6 bases, with 10 bases between the two germline ends.

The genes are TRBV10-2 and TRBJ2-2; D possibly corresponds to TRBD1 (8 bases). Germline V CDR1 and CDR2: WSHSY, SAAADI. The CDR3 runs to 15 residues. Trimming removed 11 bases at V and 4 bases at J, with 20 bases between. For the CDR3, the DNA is TGCGCCGCTACCGGACAGGGAGGGATCACCGGGGAGCTGTTTTTT. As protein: CAATGQGGITGELFF.

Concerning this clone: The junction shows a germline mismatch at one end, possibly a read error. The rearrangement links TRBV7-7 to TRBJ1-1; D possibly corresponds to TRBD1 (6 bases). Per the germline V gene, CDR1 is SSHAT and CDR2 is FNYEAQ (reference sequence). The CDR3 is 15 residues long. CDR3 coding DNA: TGTGCTAGCAGCGAGGGCCCCAGGGGGAACACTGAAGCTTTCTTT. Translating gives CASSEGPRGNTEAFF.

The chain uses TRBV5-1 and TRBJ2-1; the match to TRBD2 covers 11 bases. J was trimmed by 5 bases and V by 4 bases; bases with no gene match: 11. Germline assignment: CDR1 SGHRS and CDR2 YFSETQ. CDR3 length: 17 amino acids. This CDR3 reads CASSPRSGRARDNEQFF. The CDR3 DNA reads TGCGCCAGCAGCCCTCGTAGCGGGAGGGCCCGCGACAATGAGCAGTTCTTC. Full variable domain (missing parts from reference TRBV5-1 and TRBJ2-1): KAGVTQTPRYLIKTRGQQVTLSCSPISGHRSVSWYQQTPGQGLQFLFEYFSETQRNKGNFPGRFSGRQFSNSRSEMNVSTLELGDSALYLCASSPRSGRARDNEQFFGPGTRLTVL.

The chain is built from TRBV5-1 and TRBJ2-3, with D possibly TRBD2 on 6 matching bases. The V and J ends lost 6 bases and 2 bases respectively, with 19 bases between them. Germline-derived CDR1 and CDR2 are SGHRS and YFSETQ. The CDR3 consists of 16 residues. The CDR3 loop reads CASISGSRTITDTQYF. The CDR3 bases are TGCGCCAGCATTTCAGGGAGCAGGACTATCACAGATACGCAGTATTTT.

The CDR3 reads CAIRDRGRAEAFF. CDR3 DNA sequence: TGTGCCATCAGAGACAGGGGGCGTGCTGAAGCTTTCTTT. The J gene is TRBJ1-1, the V gene TRBV10-3; 10 bases line up with TRBD1. CDR3 length: 13 residues. The V and J ends lost 6 bases and 6 bases, in that order; junction bases with no gene match: 4. Germline CDR1 and CDR2: ENHRY and SYGVKD.

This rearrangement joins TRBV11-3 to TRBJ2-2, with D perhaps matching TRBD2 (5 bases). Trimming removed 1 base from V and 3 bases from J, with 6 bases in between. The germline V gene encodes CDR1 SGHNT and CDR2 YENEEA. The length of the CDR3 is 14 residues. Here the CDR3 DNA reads TGTGCCAGCAGCTTAGGGGAGCACACCGGGGAGCTGTTTTTT. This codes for CASSLGEHTGELFF.

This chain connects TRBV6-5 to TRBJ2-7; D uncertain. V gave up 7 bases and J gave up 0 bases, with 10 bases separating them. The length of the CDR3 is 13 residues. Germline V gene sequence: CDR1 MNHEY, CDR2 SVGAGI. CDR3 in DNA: TGTGCCAGCAATAGACTGGGCTCCTACGAGCAGTACTTC. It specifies CASNRLGSYEQYF.

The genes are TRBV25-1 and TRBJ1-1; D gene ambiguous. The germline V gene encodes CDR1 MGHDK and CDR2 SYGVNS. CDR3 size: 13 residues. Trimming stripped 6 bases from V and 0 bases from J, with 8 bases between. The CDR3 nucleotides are TGTGCCAGCAGGGGCACAATGAACACTGAAGCTTTCTTT. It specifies CASRGTMNTEAFF.

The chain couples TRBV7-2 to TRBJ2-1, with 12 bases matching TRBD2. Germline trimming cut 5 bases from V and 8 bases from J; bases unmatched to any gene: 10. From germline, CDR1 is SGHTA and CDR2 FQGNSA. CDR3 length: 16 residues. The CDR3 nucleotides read TGTGCCAGCAGCCCTCTTCTAGCGGGAGGGCGGGATGAGCAGTTCTTC. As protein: CASSPLLAGGRDEQFF. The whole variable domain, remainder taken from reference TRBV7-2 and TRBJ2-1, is GAGVSQSPSNKVTEKGKDVELRCDPISGHTALYWYRQSLGQGLEFLIYFQGNSAPDKSGLPSDRFSAERTGGSVSTLTIQRTQQEDSAVYLCASSPLLAGGRDEQFFGPGTRLTVL.

The CDR3 spells CASSFGQATLPTGQYF. DNA for the CDR3: TGCGCCAGCAGCTTTGGACAGGCAACACTTCCTACGGGGCAGTACTTC. The rearrangement uses TRBV5-1 and TRBJ2-7; 7 positions match TRBD1. Trimming removed 2 bases from V and 9 bases from J; junction bases left unmatched: 17. CDR1 and CDR2 (germline): SGHRS, YFSETQ. This CDR3 has 16 residues.

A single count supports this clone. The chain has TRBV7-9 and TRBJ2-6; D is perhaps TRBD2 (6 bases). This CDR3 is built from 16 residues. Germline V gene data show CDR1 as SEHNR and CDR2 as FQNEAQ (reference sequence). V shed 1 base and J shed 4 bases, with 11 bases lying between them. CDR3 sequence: CASSLVGAGGANVLTF. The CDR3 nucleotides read TGTGCCAGCAGCTTAGTAGGGGCGGGGGGGGCCAACGTCCTGACTTTC.

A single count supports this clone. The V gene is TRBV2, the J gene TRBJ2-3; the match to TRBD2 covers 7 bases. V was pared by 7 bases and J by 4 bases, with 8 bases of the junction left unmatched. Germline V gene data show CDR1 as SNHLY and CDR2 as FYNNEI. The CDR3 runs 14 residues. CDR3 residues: CASKVGTTSDTQYF. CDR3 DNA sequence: TGTGCCAGCAAGGTTGGGACTACTTCAGATACGCAGTATTTT.

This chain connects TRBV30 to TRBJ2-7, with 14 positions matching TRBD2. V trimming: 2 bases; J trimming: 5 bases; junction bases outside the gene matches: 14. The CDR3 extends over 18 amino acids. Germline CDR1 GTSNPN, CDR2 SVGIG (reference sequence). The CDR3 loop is CAWSSPRTSGRLKDEQYF. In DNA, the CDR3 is TGTGCCTGGAGTAGTCCCAGGACTAGCGGGAGGTTAAAAGACGAGCAGTACTTC.

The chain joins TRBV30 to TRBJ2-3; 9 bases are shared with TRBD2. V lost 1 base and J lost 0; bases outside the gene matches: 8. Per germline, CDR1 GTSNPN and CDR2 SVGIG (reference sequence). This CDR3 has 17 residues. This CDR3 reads CAWSATRTSGSTDTQYF. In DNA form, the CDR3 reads TGTGCCTGGAGTGCCACCCGCACTAGCGGGAGCACAGATACGCAGTATTTT.

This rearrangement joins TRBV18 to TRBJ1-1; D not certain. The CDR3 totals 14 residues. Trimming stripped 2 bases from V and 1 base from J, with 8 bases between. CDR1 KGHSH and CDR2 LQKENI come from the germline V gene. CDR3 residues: CASSPVMWNTEAFF. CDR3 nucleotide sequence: TGTGCCAGCTCACCAGTAATGTGGAACACTGAAGCTTTCTTT.

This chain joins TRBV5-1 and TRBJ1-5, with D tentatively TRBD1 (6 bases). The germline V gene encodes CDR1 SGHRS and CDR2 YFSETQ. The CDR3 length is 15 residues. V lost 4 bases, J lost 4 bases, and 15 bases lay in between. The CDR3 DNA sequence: TGCGCCAGCAGCCTGAGTACAGGGAATAATCAGCCCCAGCATTTT. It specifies CASSLSTGNNQPQHF. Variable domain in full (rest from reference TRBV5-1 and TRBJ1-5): KAGVTQTPRYLIKTRGQQVTLSCSPISGHRSVSWYQQTPGQGLQFLFEYFSETQRNKGNFPGRFSGRQFSNSRSEMNVSTLELGDSALYLCASSLSTGNNQPQHFGDGTRLSIL.